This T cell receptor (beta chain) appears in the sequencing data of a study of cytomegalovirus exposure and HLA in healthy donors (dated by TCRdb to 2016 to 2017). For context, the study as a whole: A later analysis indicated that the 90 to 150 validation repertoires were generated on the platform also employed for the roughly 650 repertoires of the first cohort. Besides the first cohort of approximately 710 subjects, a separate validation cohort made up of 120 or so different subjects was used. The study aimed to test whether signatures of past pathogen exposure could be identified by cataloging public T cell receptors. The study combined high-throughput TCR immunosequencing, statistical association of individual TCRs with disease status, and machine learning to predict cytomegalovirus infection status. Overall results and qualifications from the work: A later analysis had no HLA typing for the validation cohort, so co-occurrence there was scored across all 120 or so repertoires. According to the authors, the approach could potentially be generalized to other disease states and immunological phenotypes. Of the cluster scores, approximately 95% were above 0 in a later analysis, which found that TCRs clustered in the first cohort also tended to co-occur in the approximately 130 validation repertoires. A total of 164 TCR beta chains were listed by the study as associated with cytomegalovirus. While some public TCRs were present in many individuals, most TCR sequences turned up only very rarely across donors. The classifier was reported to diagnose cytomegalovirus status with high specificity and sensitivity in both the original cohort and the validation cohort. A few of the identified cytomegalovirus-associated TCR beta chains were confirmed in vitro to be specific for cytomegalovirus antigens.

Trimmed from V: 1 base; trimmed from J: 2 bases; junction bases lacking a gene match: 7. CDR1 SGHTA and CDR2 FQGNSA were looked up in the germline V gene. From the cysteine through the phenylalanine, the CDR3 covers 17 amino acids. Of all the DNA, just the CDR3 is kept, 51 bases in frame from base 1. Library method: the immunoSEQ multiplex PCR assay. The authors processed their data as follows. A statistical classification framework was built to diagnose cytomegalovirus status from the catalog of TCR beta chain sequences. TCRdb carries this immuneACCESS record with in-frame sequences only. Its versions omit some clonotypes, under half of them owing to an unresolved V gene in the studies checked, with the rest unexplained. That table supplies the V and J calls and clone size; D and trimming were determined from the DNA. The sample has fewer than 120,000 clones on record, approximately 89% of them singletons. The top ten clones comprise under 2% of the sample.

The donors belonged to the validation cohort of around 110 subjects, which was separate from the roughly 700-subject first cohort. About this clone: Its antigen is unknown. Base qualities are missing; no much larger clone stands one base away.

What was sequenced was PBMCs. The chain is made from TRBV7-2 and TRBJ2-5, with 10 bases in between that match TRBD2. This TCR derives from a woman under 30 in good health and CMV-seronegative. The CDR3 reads CASSLGPSGGIQETQYF. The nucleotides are TGTGCCAGCAGCTTAGGTCCTAGCGGGGGCATACAAGAGACCCAGTACTTC.